Given below is one T cell receptor beta chain in context. The antigen is not known. This entry is derived from a study of cytomegalovirus exposure and HLA in healthy donors. Only in-frame clones appear in the TCRdb table, and some are missing; sequencing was by immunoSEQ multiplex PCR. Of fewer than 300,000 clones listed, more than 75% were seen once; the top ten hold over 0.7%. V dropped 3 bases and J dropped 3 bases, with 12 bases sitting between them. The CDR3 runs 14 residues. Germline V gene sequence: CDR1 MNHEY, CDR2 SMNVEV (reference sequence). The donors were part of the validation cohort of fewer than 150 subjects. That cohort was separate from the first cohort, which comprised 500 to 700 subjects. Study-level points and caveats: The finding came from a later analysis; first-cohort TCR clusters tended to co-occur in the 110 or so validation repertoires.

This chain uses TRBV27 with TRBJ2-7, with a weak D call TRBD2 (6 bases). Sequenced: PBMCs. The sequence derives from a young woman in good health and CMV-seronegative. CDR3 in amino acids: CASSLRGTYYEQYF. The CDR3 DNA follows: TGTGCCAGCAGTTTGCGGGGCACCTACTACGAGCAGTACTTC.